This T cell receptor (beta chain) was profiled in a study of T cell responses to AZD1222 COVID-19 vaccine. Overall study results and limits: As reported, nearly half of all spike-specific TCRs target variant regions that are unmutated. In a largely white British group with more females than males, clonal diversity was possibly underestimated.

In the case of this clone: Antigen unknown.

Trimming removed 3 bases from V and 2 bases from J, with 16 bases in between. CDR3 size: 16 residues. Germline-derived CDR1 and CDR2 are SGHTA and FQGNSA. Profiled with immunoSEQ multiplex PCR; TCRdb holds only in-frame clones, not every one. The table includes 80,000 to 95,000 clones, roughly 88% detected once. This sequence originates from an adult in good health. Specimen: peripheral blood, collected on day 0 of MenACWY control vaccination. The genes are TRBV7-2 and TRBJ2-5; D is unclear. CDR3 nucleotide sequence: TGTGCCAGCAGCTTTTGGAACCAGCCTACTCAAGAGACCCAGTACTTC. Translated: CASSFWNQPTQETQYF.